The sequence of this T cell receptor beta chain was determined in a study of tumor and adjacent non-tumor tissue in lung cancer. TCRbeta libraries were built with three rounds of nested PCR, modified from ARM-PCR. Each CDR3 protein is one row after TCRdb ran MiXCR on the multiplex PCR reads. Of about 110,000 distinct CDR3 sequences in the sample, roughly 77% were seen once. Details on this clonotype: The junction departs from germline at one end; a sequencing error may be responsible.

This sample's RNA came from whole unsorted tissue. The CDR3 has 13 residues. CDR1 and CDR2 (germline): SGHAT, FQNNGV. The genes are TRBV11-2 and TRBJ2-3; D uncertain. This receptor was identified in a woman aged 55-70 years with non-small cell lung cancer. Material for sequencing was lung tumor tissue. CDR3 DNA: TGTGCCTGCAGCTTAGAACCGCTGTCGATGCAGTATTTT. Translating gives CACSLEPLSMQYF.